This T cell receptor (beta chain) appears in the sequencing data of a study of blood T cell repertoires in COVID-19. About the research overall: The United States, Italy and Spain provided the acute and convalescent COVID-19 samples. In each case, the material was cDNA or gDNA derived from T cells, B-cell-depleted T cells, or PBMCs.

There are 13 residues in the CDR3. Trimming cost V 0 bases and J 2 bases, with 5 bases left between them. From germline, CDR1 is SGHNT and CDR2 YYREEE (reference sequence). Authors' analysis steps: For nucleated cells, counts were estimated from reference gene primer amplification. Libraries were prepared by immunoSEQ multiplex PCR; TCRdb keeps only in-frame clonotypes and omits some of them. That table gives V, J and clone size, and the DNA gave D and trimming. Of under 150,000 clones listed, roughly 88% are singletons. The clonotype originates from a human donor in a cohort sampled during active COVID-19. The J gene is TRBJ1-2, the V gene TRBV5-4; D not resolved. Sequencing was performed on peripheral blood. CDR3 coding DNA: TGTGCCAGCAGCTTGGTCGGGAACTATGGCTACACCTTC. As protein: CASSLVGNYGYTF.